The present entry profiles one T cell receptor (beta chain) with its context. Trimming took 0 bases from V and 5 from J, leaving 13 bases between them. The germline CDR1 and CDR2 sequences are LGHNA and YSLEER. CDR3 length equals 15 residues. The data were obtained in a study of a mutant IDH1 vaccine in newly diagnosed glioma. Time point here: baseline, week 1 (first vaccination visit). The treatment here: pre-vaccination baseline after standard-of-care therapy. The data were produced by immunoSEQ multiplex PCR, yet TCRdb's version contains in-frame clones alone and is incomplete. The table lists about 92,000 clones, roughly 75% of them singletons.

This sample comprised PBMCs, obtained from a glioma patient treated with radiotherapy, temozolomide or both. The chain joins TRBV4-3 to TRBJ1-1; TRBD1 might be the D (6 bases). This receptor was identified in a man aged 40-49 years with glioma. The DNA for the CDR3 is TGCGCCAGCAGCCAAGAGCCGGGGGGCGGGACTGAAGCTTTCTTT. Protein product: CASSQEPGGGTEAFF.